A single sample is the source of the 19 T cell receptor beta chains below, sequenced in a study of graft-versus-host responses after intestinal transplantation. Profiled with immunoSEQ multiplex PCR; TCRdb holds only in-frame clones, not every one. The data show around 100,000 clones, approximately 84% seen once. These TCRs' antigens remain unknown. The specimen was unstimulated CD4+ T cells sorted from spleen or lymph node cells, collected before transplant. These receptor sequences come from a human donor who was the organ donor for an intestinal transplant.

This clone was observed a handful of times. The V gene is TRBV19, the J gene TRBJ2-7, with D possibly called TRBD1 or TRBD2 (5 bases each). Germline CDR1 LNHDA, CDR2 SQIVND (reference sequence). Between the trimmed V and J ends, which lost 6 bases and 0 bases, there was a span of 12 bases. The CDR3 is 14 residues long. The CDR3 DNA reads as TGTGCCAGTAGCGACCGGGGCTTCTCCTACGAGCAGTACTTC. This translates into CASSDRGFSYEQYF.

The chain recombines TRBV7-2 with TRBJ2-7; no clear D. Germline lookup yields CDR1 SGHTA and CDR2 FQGNSA. This CDR3 is built from 14 residues. The germline V and J ends were trimmed by 1 base and 0 bases, with 7 bases remaining between them. The CDR3 loop is CASSLGWSSYEQYF. CDR3 nucleotides: TGTGCCAGCAGCTTAGGGTGGAGCTCCTACGAGCAGTACTTC.

The chain couples TRBV28 to TRBJ1-1; 8 bases line up with TRBD1. V lost 6 bases and J lost 3; bases outside the gene matches: 3. CDR3 size: 13 residues. From germline, CDR1 is MDHEN and CDR2 SYDVKM. CDR3 region: CASSSGGYTEAFF. The CDR3 region has the DNA TGTGCCAGCAGCTCAGGGGGCTACACTGAAGCTTTCTTT.

V is TRBV27 and J is TRBJ2-7; D call uncertain. The germline CDR1 and CDR2 sequences are MNHEY and SMNVEV (reference sequence). The V end was cut by 6 bases, the J end by 2 bases, with 5 bases between. The CDR3 totals 11 residues. The CDR3 DNA sequence: TGTGCCAGCAGCCCCCCCTACGAGCAGTACTTC. Its protein product is CASSPPYEQYF.

The V and J genes are TRBV2 and TRBJ2-2; D gene ambiguous. The length of the CDR3 is 14 residues. Germline CDR1 and CDR2: SNHLY and FYNNEI. V was cut by 6 bases and J by 2 bases, with 10 bases left in between. DNA for the CDR3: TGTGCCAGCAGCCACAGATCTAACACCGGGGAGCTGTTTTTT. Its protein is CASSHRSNTGELFF. Using reference TRBV2 and TRBJ2-2 for the parts outside the CDR3, the full variable domain is EPEVTQTPSHQVTQMGQEVILRCVPISNHLYFYWYRQILGQKVEFLVSFYNNEISEKSEIFDDQFSVERPDGSNFTLKIRSTKLEDSAMYFCASSHRSNTGELFFGEGSRLTVL.

V and J are TRBV11-2 and TRBJ2-7; D is possibly TRBD1 (5 bases). The CDR3 is made up of 15 amino acids. Trimming cost V 5 bases and J 3 bases, with 17 bases left between them. Looked up from germline, CDR1 is SGHAT and CDR2 is FQNNGV. The CDR3 sequence is CASSGSPIRGYEQYF. The CDR3 DNA reads TGTGCCAGCAGCGGATCCCCAATTAGGGGCTACGAGCAGTACTTC.

V gene TRBV4-2 combines with J gene TRBJ1-1; D ambiguous. CDR3 length equals 15 residues. Germline CDR1 reads LGHNA; CDR2 reads YNFKEQ. V dropped 0 bases and J dropped 2 bases, with 10 bases sitting between them. The CDR3: CASSQDPQPNTEAFF. CDR3 nucleotides: TGTGCCAGCAGCCAAGATCCACAGCCAAACACTGAAGCTTTCTTT.

This clone was counted only a few times. V and J are TRBV19 and TRBJ1-5; D unresolved. This CDR3 region has 16 residues. Looked up from germline, CDR1 is LNHDA and CDR2 is SQIVND (reference sequence). Trimming pared 5 bases from V and 1 base from J, leaving 15 bases between. CDR3: CASSVRGLGSNQPQHF. The CDR3 coding sequence is TGTGCCAGTAGTGTCCGGGGTCTAGGGAGCAATCAGCCCCAGCATTTT.

The CDR3 loop is CASRPDSTGELFF. The CDR3 DNA reads TGCGCCAGCAGACCCGACAGTACCGGGGAGCTGTTTTTT. The rearrangement links TRBV10-2 to TRBJ2-2, with D perhaps TRBD1 (5 bases). The CDR3 is made up of 13 amino acids. Per germline, CDR1 WSHSY and CDR2 SAAADI. V was trimmed by 6 bases and J by 5 bases, leaving 10 bases between them.

This clone was seen just once. This chain links TRBV19 with TRBJ1-5; a weak D match, TRBD1 (5 bases). The CDR3 extends over 14 amino acids. V was pared by 6 bases and J by 7 bases, with 16 bases between. The germline CDR1 and CDR2 sequences are LNHDA and SQIVND (reference sequence). This CDR3 is CASRSRPGSQPQHF. The CDR3, as DNA: TGTGCCAGTAGGAGTAGACCAGGGTCCCAGCCCCAGCATTTT. Full variable domain (outside the CDR3, taken from reference TRBV19 and TRBJ1-5): DGGITQSPKYLFRKEGQNVTLSCEQNLNHDAMYWYRQDPGQGLRLIYYSQIVNDFQKGDIAEGYSVSREKKESFPLTVTSAQKNPTAFYLCASRSRPGSQPQHFGDGTRLSIL.

The CDR3 nucleotides read TGTGCCAGCAGCTCCCCTCTAGGGGGCGTTCGAGGCTACACCTTC. This encodes CASSSPLGGVRGYTF. The chain recombines TRBV7-2 with TRBJ1-2, with 7 bases identical to TRBD1. The germline gives CDR1 SGHTA, CDR2 FQGNSA. After removal of 4 bases from V and 8 bases from J, the junction contained 13 bases not matched to a gene. CDR3 length equals 15 residues.

This clone appeared once. The V call is TRBV7-8, the J call TRBJ2-7; possible D gene TRBD1, 6 bases. V lost 1 base and J 0 bases, leaving 7 bases between the germline ends. In germline, CDR1 is SGHVS, CDR2 FQNEAQ. The CDR3 is 14 amino acids. CDR3 DNA: TGTGCCAGCAGCTTAGAGACAGGCTCCTACGAGCAGTACTTC. Protein: CASSLETGSYEQYF.

V and J are TRBV27 and TRBJ2-2, with D possibly TRBD2 on 6 matching bases. Deletions cut 0 bases from V and 7 bases from J, with 9 bases between. Germline CDR1 reads MNHEY; CDR2 reads SMNVEV (reference sequence). The CDR3 consists of 14 residues. CDR3 nucleotide sequence: TGTGCCAGCAGTTTATCGCGGGGTCGCGGGGAGCTGTTTTTT. This gives the protein CASSLSRGRGELFF.

The chain has TRBV6-1 and TRBJ2-7, with 9 bases that match TRBD1. V shed 2 bases, J shed 3 bases, and the junction held 8 bases outside the gene matches. The CDR3 consists of 16 residues. The germline V gene has CDR1 MNHNS and CDR2 SASEGT. As DNA, the CDR3 is TGTGCCAGCAGTGAATCTAACAGGGGGCTAGGCTACGAGCAGTACTTC. As protein: CASSESNRGLGYEQYF.

In this sample, this clone turned up a few times. The chain joins TRBV18 to TRBJ2-7; D remains unclear. The CDR3 spans 11 residues. Trimming removed 1 base from V and 4 bases from J, with 2 bases in between. CDR1 and CDR2 from the germline V gene are KGHSH and LQKENI. CDR3 amino acids: CASSPQYEQYF. CDR3 in DNA: TGTGCCAGCTCACCACAATACGAGCAGTACTTC.

The V gene is TRBV7-9, the J gene TRBJ1-6; D perhaps matches TRBD1 (5 bases). The CDR3 loop spans 13 amino acids. CDR1 and CDR2 (germline): SEHNR, FQNEAQ (reference sequence). V was clipped by 2 bases and J by 7 bases, with 6 bases between them. As DNA, the CDR3 is TGTGCCAGCAGCTTATCAGGGAATTCACCCCTCCACTTT. Encoded protein: CASSLSGNSPLHF.

The chain combines TRBV5-4 with TRBJ2-2; D is unclear. Germline lookup yields CDR1 SGHNT and CDR2 YYREEE (reference sequence). Trimming removed 0 bases at V and 0 bases at J, with 6 bases between. CDR3 length: 15 amino acids. DNA for the CDR3: TGTGCCAGCAGCTTGGGATTCGCGAACACCGGGGAGCTGTTTTTT. Encoded protein: CASSLGFANTGELFF.

This clone was counted once. Additional DNA sequences in this sample encode the identical CDR3. The rearrangement joins TRBV4-2 to TRBJ1-5, with D possibly being TRBD1 (6 bases). V was clipped by 3 bases and J by 4 bases, with 13 bases between them. This CDR3 has 15 residues. CDR1 LGHNA and CDR2 YNFKEQ come from the germline V gene. CDR3 coding DNA: TGTGCCAGCAGCCACTACGGACAGACGAATCAGCCCCAGCATTTT. It yields the protein CASSHYGQTNQPQHF.

This sequence joins TRBV5-1 and TRBJ2-7; 9 bases line up with TRBD1. The CDR3 sequence is 20 residues long. Looked up from germline, CDR1 is SGHRS and CDR2 is YFSETQ. Trimming cost V 4 bases and J 0 bases; bases outside gene matches: 20. CDR3 nucleotides: TGCGCCAGCAGCGTGTGGGCGGGACAGGGAACAGCGGGGAGCTCCTACGAGCAGTACTTC. As protein: CASSVWAGQGTAGSSYEQYF.